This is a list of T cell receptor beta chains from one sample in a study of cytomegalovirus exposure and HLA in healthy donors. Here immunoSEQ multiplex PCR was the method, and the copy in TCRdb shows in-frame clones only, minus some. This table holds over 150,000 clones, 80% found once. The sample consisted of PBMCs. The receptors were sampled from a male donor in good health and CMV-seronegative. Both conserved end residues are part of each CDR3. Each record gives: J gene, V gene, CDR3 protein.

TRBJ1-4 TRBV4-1 CASSQGVQGREKLFF
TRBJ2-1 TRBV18 CASSPPGQLYNEQFF
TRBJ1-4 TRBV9 CASSVGQVATNEKLFF
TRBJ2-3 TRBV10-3 CAISDGQNSPSTDTQYF
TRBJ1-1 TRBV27 CASRVNQGARTEAFF
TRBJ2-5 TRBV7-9 CASSLGLVTMQETQYF
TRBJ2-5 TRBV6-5 CASSFGGGRQETQYF
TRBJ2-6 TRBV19 CASSISGAANVLTF
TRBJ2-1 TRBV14 CASSQESGSWDEQFF
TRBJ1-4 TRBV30 CAWSPRGPGQATNEKLFF
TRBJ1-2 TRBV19 CASRTTGPYTF
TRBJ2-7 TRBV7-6 CASSLGLSLAYEQYF
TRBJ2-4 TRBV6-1 CASSETSTGKNIQYF
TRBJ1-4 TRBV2 CASGEASSNEKLFF
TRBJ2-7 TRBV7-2 CASSSPPGTGEQYF
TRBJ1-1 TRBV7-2 CASSLATSGRAFF
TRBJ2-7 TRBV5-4 CASSSQGRSSYEQYF
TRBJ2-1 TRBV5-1 CASTYYNEQFF
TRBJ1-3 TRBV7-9 CASSPTERGNTIYF
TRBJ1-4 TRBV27 CASSPLRGSNEKLFF
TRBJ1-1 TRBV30 CAWSVGQNTEAFF
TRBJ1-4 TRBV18 CASSPLTGFAELFF
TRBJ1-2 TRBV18 CASSEDRDYGYTF
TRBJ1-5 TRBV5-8 CASSLARGGQALHQPQHF
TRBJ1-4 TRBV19 CASSIFGTGGFLKGNEKLFF
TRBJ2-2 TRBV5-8 CASSFYRDRNTGELFF
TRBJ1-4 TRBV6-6 CASSYEGANEKLFF
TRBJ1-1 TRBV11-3 CASSRFRGTEAFF
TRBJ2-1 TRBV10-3 CAISANGGALDEQFF
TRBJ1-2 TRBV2 CAIIGQVNYGYTF
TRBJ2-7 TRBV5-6 CASSQGVSYEQYF
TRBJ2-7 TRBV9 CASSASPGTSFYEQYF
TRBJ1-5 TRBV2 CASSERTGSTQPQHF
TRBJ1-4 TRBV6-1 CASSVGEGKLFF
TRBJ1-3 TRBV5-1 CASSLAAGSGNTIYF
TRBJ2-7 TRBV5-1 CASSQNGGSYEQYF
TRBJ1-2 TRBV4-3 CASSPRGGDYGYTF
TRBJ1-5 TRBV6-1 CASSEESGGNQPQHF
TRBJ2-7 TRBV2 CASSEDGGIYEQYF
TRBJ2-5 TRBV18 CASSPAGARQGTQYF
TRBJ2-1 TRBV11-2 CASSVGRQLGEQFF
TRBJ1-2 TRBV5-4 CASSVGTAYGYTF
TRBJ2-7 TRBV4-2 CASSQDFPSGGEQYF
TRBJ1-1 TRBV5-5 CASCRTGMNTEAFF
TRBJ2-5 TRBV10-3 CAISDTGGETQYF
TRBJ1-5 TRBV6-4 CASRTSPGTVAQHSNQPQHF
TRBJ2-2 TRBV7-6 CASSTNTGELFF
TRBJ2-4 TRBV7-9 CASSPQGSIQYF
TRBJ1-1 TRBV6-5 CASSYGRGPLNTEAFF
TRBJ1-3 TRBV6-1 CASRYSTSGNTIYF
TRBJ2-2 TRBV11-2 CASSLLPGGSWTGELFF